The TCR beta chain described here comes from a study of identical twins. The ends were cut back, 3 bases at V and 1 base at J, with 10 bases in the middle. The CDR3 runs to 15 residues. This clonotype occurred many times. TCRdb redid the calling of the 5' RACE reads with MiXCR, one entry per CDR3 protein. The sample carries about 240,000 distinct CDR3 sequences, 6% to 8% recorded once. These data are also associated with another study on yellow fever vaccine responses in identical twins.

This rearrangement joins TRBV12-3 or TRBV12-4 to TRBJ1-5, with no clear D. The sequence was collected from a woman aged 18-29 years in good health. The specimen was CD8+ T cells sorted from blood. The CDR3 DNA reads as TGTGCCAGCAGTTTCCCCCGGGGAAGCAATCAGCCCCAGCATTTT. Its translation is CASSFPRGSNQPQHF.